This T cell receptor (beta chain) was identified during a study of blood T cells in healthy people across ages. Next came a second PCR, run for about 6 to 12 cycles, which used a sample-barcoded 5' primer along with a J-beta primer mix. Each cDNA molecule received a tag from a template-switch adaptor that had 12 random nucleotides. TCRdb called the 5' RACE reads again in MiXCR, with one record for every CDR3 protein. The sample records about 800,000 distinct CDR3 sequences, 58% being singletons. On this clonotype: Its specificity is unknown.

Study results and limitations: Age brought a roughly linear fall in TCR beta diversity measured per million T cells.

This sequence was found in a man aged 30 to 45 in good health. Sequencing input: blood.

CDR3 loop: CASSSRQGDTEAFF. The CDR3, as DNA: TGTGCCAGCAGCTCAAGACAGGGGGACACTGAAGCTTTCTTT. The rearrangement uses TRBV7-8 and TRBJ1-1; 9 bases line up with TRBD1. The junction had 3 bases not matched to a gene; V was cut back by 4 bases and J by 3 bases. Germline V gene sequence: CDR1 SGHVS, CDR2 FQNEAQ. The CDR3 contains 14 residues.